The rows below give T cell receptor beta chains drawn from one sample of a study of cytomegalovirus exposure and HLA in healthy donors. Clones were read by immunoSEQ multiplex PCR, and TCRdb kept only the in-frame ones, dropping some. The sample has roughly 50,000 clones, and its top ten clones hold approximately 6.8%. The sequencing sample was made of PBMCs. Source of these receptors: a woman aged 35 to 49 in good health and CMV-seronegative. Both conserved end residues are part of each CDR3. Each record gives: J gene, D gene, V gene, CDR3 DNA, CDR3 protein. D genes are given only for firm matches.

>TRBJ1-5|NA|TRBV28
TGTGCCAGCGGTTACTACAGGGTGGGTATTAATCAGCCCCAGCATTTT
CASGYYRVGINQPQHF
>TRBJ2-1|NA|TRBV29-1
TGCAGCGTTGGGGAGGGGGGGGCCTACAATGAGCAGTTCTTC
CSVGEGGAYNEQFF
>TRBJ1-1|NA|TRBV19
TGTGCCAGTAGTCCCTTAAAACAGGGTAACACTGAAGCTTTCTTT
CASSPLKQGNTEAFF
>TRBJ2-2|NA|TRBV2
TGTGCCAGCAGTCCCACCAGGGGGGAGCTGTTTTTT
CASSPTRGELFF
>TRBJ1-2|TRBD1|TRBV19
TGTGCCAGTAGTACCACAGGGGCCTATGGCTACACCTTC
CASSTTGAYGYTF
>TRBJ1-2|TRBD1|TRBV28
TGTGCCAGCAGTTTATATCCAGGACAGGGCTCCTACTATGGCTACACCTTC
CASSLYPGQGSYYGYTF
>TRBJ1-1|NA|TRBV7-3
TGTGCCAGCAGCTTAACGGGCACTGAAGATTTCTTT
CASSLTGTEDFF
>TRBJ2-7|TRBD2|TRBV28
TGTGCCAGCAGTTTGAGCGTGGGACTAGCGGGAGGGCCGGGAGAGCAGTACTTC
CASSLSVGLAGGPGEQYF
>TRBJ1-1|NA|TRBV6-4
TGTGCCAGCAGTAGGGGCAGCCTGAACACTGAAGCTTTCTTT
CASSRGSLNTEAFF
>TRBJ2-1|TRBD2|TRBV5-1
TGCGCCAGCAGCTTACCCGGGGGGTCAAATGAGCAGTTCTTC
CASSLPGGSNEQFF
>TRBJ2-4|NA|TRBV19
TGTGCCAGTAGTAATATAGGGCCAGGGAAAAGCGCTGCGGCCAAAAACATTCAGTACTTC
CASSNIGPGKSAAAKNIQYF
>TRBJ2-7|TRBD1|TRBV15
TGTGCCACCAGCAGACCCAAGTCTTGGGACAGGGGATATAACGAGCAGTACTTC
CATSRPKSWDRGYNEQYF
>TRBJ2-7|NA|TRBV14
TGTGCCAGCAGCCAAGATTCGCGACAGCCCTACGAGCAGTACTTC
CASSQDSRQPYEQYF
>TRBJ1-2|TRBD1|TRBV6-1
TGTGCCAGCAGTGAAAACCAACAGACAGGGGCAAGGGGCTACACCTTC
CASSENQQTGARGYTF